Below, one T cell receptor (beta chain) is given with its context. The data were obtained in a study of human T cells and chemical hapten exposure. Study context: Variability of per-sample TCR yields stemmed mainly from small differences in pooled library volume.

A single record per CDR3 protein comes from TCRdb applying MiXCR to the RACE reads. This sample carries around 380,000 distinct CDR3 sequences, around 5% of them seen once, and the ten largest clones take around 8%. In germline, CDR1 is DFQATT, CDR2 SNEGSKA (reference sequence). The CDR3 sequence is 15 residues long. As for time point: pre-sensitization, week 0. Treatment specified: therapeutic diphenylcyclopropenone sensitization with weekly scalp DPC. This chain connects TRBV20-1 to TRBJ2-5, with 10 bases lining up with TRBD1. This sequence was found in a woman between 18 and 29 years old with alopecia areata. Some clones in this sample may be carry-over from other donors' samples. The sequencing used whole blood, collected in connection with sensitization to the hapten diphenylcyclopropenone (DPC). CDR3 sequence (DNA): TGCACCCCTCTTCCCGGGACAGGGGTTCAAGAGACCCAGTACTTC. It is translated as CTPLPGTGVQETQYF.